Shown below are 12 T cell receptor beta chains from a single sample sequenced in a study of CD8+CD57+ T cells in acquired aplastic anemia. Genomic DNA provided the template from which TCR beta VDJ and CDR3 profiles were obtained. TCRdb processed the reads anew with MiXCR; each CDR3 protein has one entry. The sample holds about 270,000 distinct CDR3 sequences; 50% to 70% are singletons and the top ten take less than 10%. Sample: sorted CD4+, CD8+, or CD8+CD57+ T cells (not recorded which) from PBMCs. The receptors shown here come from a human donor with severe aplastic anemia or a healthy control (not recorded which).

The chain recombines TRBV27 with TRBJ1-3; tentative D call: TRBD1 (5 bases). V lost 5 bases to trimming and J lost 4 bases, with 15 bases between them. CDR3 length: 15 amino acids. Germline V gene lookup returns CDR1 MNHEY and CDR2 SMNVEV (reference sequence). This CDR3 is CASSAHRDGGNTIYF. The CDR3 DNA reads as TGTGCCAGCAGTGCTCACCGGGACGGGGGAAACACCATATATTTT.

The J gene is TRBJ2-1, the V gene TRBV9; D uncertain. The V gene's germline CDR1 is SGDLS and CDR2 YYNGEE. The ends were cut back, 4 bases at V and 8 bases at J, with 10 bases in the middle. The CDR3 totals 12 residues. CDR3 DNA: TGTGCCAGCAGCCCCGGCAACCATGAGCAGTTCTTC. Translating it yields CASSPGNHEQFF. Together with reference TRBV9 and TRBJ2-1, the CDR3 gives the full variable domain: DSGVTQTPKHLITATGQRVTLRCSPRSGDLSVYWYQQSLDQGLQFLIQYYNGEERAKGNILERFSAQQFPDLHSELNLSSLELGDSALYFCASSPGNHEQFFGPGTRLTVL.

V gene TRBV24-1 combines with J gene TRBJ2-1; tentatively, D is TRBD1 or TRBD2 (5 bases each). Trimming cost V 2 bases and J 5 bases, with 12 bases left between them. CDR1 and CDR2 (germline): KGHDR, SFDVKD. CDR3 length: 15 residues. CDR3 nucleotides: TGTGCCACCAGTGATTACCGGGACGGACACAATGAGCAGTTCTTC. Its translation is CATSDYRDGHNEQFF.

The rearrangement links TRBV9 to TRBJ1-6, with D possibly TRBD1 on 6 matching bases. This CDR3 contains 17 residues. Trimming took 4 bases from V and 14 from J, leaving 28 bases between them. CDR1 and CDR2 from the germline V gene are SGDLS and YYNGEE. CDR3: CASSPNRVDASTPTLHF. CDR3 in DNA: TGTGCCAGCAGCCCCAACAGGGTGGATGCCTCGACCCCCACCCTCCACTTT.

The chain combines TRBV12-3 or TRBV12-4 with TRBJ2-3, with 8 bases identical to TRBD2. V was pared by 5 bases and J by 1 base, with 8 bases of the junction left unmatched. The CDR3 totals 16 residues. In DNA form, the CDR3 reads TGTGCCAGCAGTCCTCGGAGTAGCGGGGGCACAGATACGCAGTATTTT. Its translation is CASSPRSSGGTDTQYF.

The chain combines TRBV24-1 with TRBJ2-3; 12 bases match TRBD2. Germline CDR1 and CDR2: KGHDR and SFDVKD. The CDR3 has 17 residues. Trimming removed 3 bases from V and 5 bases from J; junction bases left unmatched: 8. CDR3 loop: CATSDHGLAGTGDTQYF. The CDR3 bases are TGTGCCACCAGTGATCATGGACTAGCGGGGACGGGAGATACGCAGTATTTT.

V and J are TRBV20-1 and TRBJ1-1; D gene unclear. In germline, CDR1 is DFQATT, CDR2 SNEGSKA (reference sequence). V was cut by 3 bases and J by 3 bases, with 20 bases left in between. The CDR3 sequence is 16 residues long. Written as DNA, the CDR3 is TGCAGTGCTAGGGCTCCGGCGGCTCTTGCTGACACTGAAGCTTTCTTT. Its translation is CSARAPAALADTEAFF.

This clonotype was counted ten times or more. The rearrangement uses TRBV20-1 and TRBJ2-3; D possibly corresponds to TRBD2 (5 bases). The length of the CDR3 is 12 residues. In germline, CDR1 is DFQATT, CDR2 SNEGSKA (reference sequence). V shed 2 bases and J shed 5 bases, with 8 bases lying between them. CDR3 residues: CSARLLEDTQYF. The DNA of the CDR3 is TGCAGTGCTAGACTACTAGAAGATACGCAGTATTTT.

This chain uses TRBV7-8 with TRBJ1-2; D is undetermined. The CDR3 length is 13 residues. Germline V CDR1 and CDR2: SGHVS, FQNEAQ. The V end lost 5 bases, the J end lost 6 bases, and 13 bases lay between the germline ends. The CDR3, as DNA: TGTGCCAGCAGCCCCTTTCCGATGGATGGCTACACCTTC. Its translation: CASSPFPMDGYTF.

The rearrangement links TRBV4-1 to TRBJ2-5, with 7 bases fitting TRBD2. V gave up 4 bases and J gave up 2 bases; unmatched junction bases: 10. Germline V gene data show CDR1 as MGHRA and CDR2 as YSYEKL. CDR3 length: 16 residues. CDR3 nucleotide sequence: TGCGCCAGCAGCCCCAAGGTCTCTAGCGGACAAGAGACCCAGTACTTC. Its translation is CASSPKVSSGQETQYF.

About this clonotype: The CDR3 carries no conserved terminal phenylalanine or tryptophan, so it likely arises from a read error. The chain links TRBV7-9 to TRBJ2-7, with 8 nucleotides matching TRBD1. CDR1 is SEHNR and CDR2 is FQNEAQ in the germline V gene (reference sequence). V was clipped by 5 bases and J by 2 bases; unmatched bases: 8. This CDR3 has 15 residues. This CDR3 is CASSAPGQEAYEQYS. DNA for the CDR3: TGTGCCAGCAGCGCTCCGGGACAGGAAGCCTACGAGCAGTACTCC.

This clonotype was recorded a few times. The gene calls are TRBV7-2 and TRBJ2-5, with D possibly being TRBD2 (5 bases). V dropped 2 bases and J dropped 5 bases, with 9 bases sitting between them. There are 13 residues in the CDR3. The germline gives CDR1 SGHTA, CDR2 FQGNSA. CDR3 sequence (DNA): TGTGCCAGCAGCTTAAGTCCGGGGGAGACCCAGTACTTC. It translates to CASSLSPGETQYF.